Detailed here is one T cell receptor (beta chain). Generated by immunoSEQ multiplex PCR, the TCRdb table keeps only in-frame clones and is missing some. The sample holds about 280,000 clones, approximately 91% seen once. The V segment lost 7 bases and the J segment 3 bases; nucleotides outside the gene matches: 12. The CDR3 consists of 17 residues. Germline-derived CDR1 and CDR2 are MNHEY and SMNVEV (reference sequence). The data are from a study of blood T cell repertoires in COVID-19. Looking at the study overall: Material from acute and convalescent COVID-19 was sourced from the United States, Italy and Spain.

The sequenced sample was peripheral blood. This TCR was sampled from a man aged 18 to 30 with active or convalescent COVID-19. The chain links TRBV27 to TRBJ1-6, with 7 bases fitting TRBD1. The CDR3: CASTDTSGQYYNSPLHF. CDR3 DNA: TGTGCCAGCACCGATACCTCGGGACAGTACTATAATTCACCCCTCCACTTT.